Listed below are T cell receptor beta chains from one sample, sequenced in a study of blood T cell repertoires in COVID-19. Using immunoSEQ multiplex PCR, the repertoire was profiled, and TCRdb retains in-frame clones only, with some absent. The table lists over 350,000 clones, roughly nine tenths of them singletons, with about 0.9% in the top ten. Source material: PBMCs or T cells enriched from blood (not recorded which). These receptors were collected from a woman aged 40 to 55 who had been exposed to COVID-19. Each CDR3 is given with its conserved first and last residue. The order of the fields is V gene, clone size, J gene, D gene, CDR3 protein, CDR3 DNA. D genes are given only for firm matches. A row's size may be missing; if present it is once, few, many or a size class.

TRBV9	NA	TRBJ1-1	TRBD1	CASSVGDRALGTEAFF	TGTGCCAGCAGCGTAGGGGACAGGGCTTTGGGCACTGAAGCTTTCTTT
TRBV14	NA	TRBJ2-2	NA	CASSQGAYGELFF	TGTGCCAGCAGCCAAGGGGCTTACGGGGAGCTGTTTTTT
TRBV24-1	NA	TRBJ2-3	NA	CATSSTNGGVQPADTQYF	TGTGCCACCTCGTCTACGAATGGGGGCGTCCAGCCCGCAGATACGCAGTATTTT
TRBV29-1	NA	TRBJ2-5	TRBD2	CSVDILAGVRETQYF	TGCAGCGTTGACATTCTAGCGGGAGTCCGGGAGACCCAGTACTTC
TRBV29-1	NA	TRBJ1-2	NA	CSVRQNYGYTF	TGCAGCGTTAGACAGAACTATGGCTACACCTTC
TRBV12-3/TRBV12-4	NA	TRBJ1-6	NA	CASSGQLQSPLHF	TGTGCCAGCAGTGGACAGCTCCAATCACCCCTCCACTTT
TRBV6-5	NA	TRBJ1-1	NA	CASRLGGEATEAFF	TGTGCCAGCAGGCTGGGTGGGGAGGCCACTGAAGCTTTCTTT
TRBV2	NA	TRBJ1-5	TRBD1	CASTKGGDRGYSNQPQHF	TGTGCCAGCACTAAAGGAGGAGACAGGGGGTATAGCAATCAGCCCCAGCATTTT
TRBV19	NA	TRBJ2-2	TRBD2	CASSILAGSAGELFF	TGTGCCAGTAGTATATTAGCGGGAAGCGCCGGGGAGCTGTTTTTT
TRBV7-2	NA	TRBJ1-1	NA	CASSLVMTANTEAFF	TGTGCCAGCAGCTTAGTTATGACAGCGAACACTGAAGCTTTCTTT
TRBV13	NA	TRBJ2-1	NA	CASSPSGTYNEQFF	TGTGCCAGCAGCCCGTCGGGGACCTACAATGAGCAGTTCTTC
TRBV6-2/TRBV6-3	few	TRBJ1-5	NA	CASSSGGYSNQPQHF	TGTGCCAGCAGTTCGGGGGGGTATAGCAATCAGCCCCAGCATTTT
TRBV29-1	NA	TRBJ2-7	NA	CSVGLQRDYEQYF	TGCAGCGTGGGACTTCAAAGAGACTACGAGCAGTACTTC
TRBV6-5	NA	TRBJ1-3	TRBD1	CATVDRGFGNTIYF	TGTGCCACGGTCGACAGGGGCTTCGGAAACACCATATATTTT
TRBV7-3	NA	TRBJ2-7	TRBD2	CASSLAAGEIYEQYF	TGTGCCAGCAGCTTGGCAGCGGGAGAGATATACGAGCAGTACTTC
TRBV6-5	once	TRBJ1-2	TRBD1	CASSTVRGDYGYTF	TGTGCCAGCAGTACCGTCAGGGGGGACTATGGCTACACCTTC
TRBV19	NA	TRBJ1-2	TRBD1	CASSTQQGINGYTF	TGTGCCAGTAGTACTCAACAGGGGATTAACGGCTACACCTTC
TRBV2	NA	TRBJ1-6	NA	CASSSQGLGNSPLHF	TGTGCCAGCAGTTCACAGGGCTTGGGTAATTCACCCCTCCACTTT
TRBV18	NA	TRBJ1-2	NA	CASSPQGGESYGYTF	TGTGCCAGCTCACCACAGGGAGGAGAGAGCTATGGCTACACCTTC
TRBV6-2/TRBV6-3	few	TRBJ2-7	TRBD2	CASSYPGGSRSYEQYF	TGTGCCAGCAGTTACCCGGGCGGGAGCCGCTCCTACGAGCAGTACTTC
TRBV7-8	NA	TRBJ1-5	TRBD1	CASSLGRGFNQPQHF	TGTGCCAGCAGCTTGGGCAGGGGGTTCAATCAGCCCCAGCATTTT
TRBV6-5	NA	TRBJ1-6	NA	CASRQGGELTPLHF	TGTGCCAGCAGACAGGGTGGGGAGTTAACCCCCCTCCACTTT